Listed below are T cell receptor beta chains from one sample, sequenced in a study of cytomegalovirus exposure and HLA in healthy donors. The protocol was immunoSEQ multiplex PCR, while the TCRdb copy is restricted to in-frame clones and leaves out a portion. The data show about 90,000 clones, around 79% seen once. Specimen: PBMCs. Receptor source: a woman aged 40 to 50 in good health and CMV-seropositive. Each CDR3 is given with its conserved first and last residue. Fields, in order: V gene, clone size, J gene, D gene, CDR3 protein, CDR3 DNA. A D gene is named only where the DNA matches it firmly. Clone size is given for some rows only: seen once, a few or many times, or a class if the clone is expanded.

v_call: TRBV7-3
clone_size: NA
j_call: TRBJ1-3
d_call: NA
cdr3_aa: CASSPTGPGNTIYF
cdr3_nt: TGTGCCAGCAGCCCAACAGGGCCTGGAAACACCATATATTTT

v_call: TRBV28
clone_size: NA
j_call: TRBJ2-2
d_call: NA
cdr3_aa: CASSLPANTGELFF
cdr3_nt: TGTGCCAGCAGTTTACCAGCGAACACCGGGGAGCTGTTTTTT

v_call: TRBV9
clone_size: many
j_call: TRBJ1-3
d_call: NA
cdr3_aa: CASSVTQGSGNTIYF
cdr3_nt: TGTGCCAGCAGCGTCACACAGGGCTCTGGAAACACCATATATTTT

v_call: TRBV19
clone_size: medium-sized
j_call: TRBJ2-7
d_call: TRBD1
cdr3_aa: CASSIIVGGNSYEQYF
cdr3_nt: TGTGCCAGTAGTATCATAGTAGGGGGCAACTCCTACGAGCAGTACTTC

v_call: TRBV10-3
clone_size: NA
j_call: TRBJ1-1
d_call: NA
cdr3_aa: CAISGGVGGANTEAFF
cdr3_nt: TGTGCCATCAGTGGCGGGGTCGGGGGGGCTAACACTGAAGCTTTCTTT

v_call: TRBV29-1
clone_size: NA
j_call: TRBJ1-2
d_call: NA
cdr3_aa: CSVEWTDDRNYGYTF
cdr3_nt: TGCAGCGTTGAATGGACAGACGATCGCAACTATGGCTACACCTTC

v_call: TRBV27
clone_size: NA
j_call: TRBJ1-1
d_call: NA
cdr3_aa: CASTPDIGNTEAFF
cdr3_nt: TGTGCCAGCACCCCTGACATCGGGAACACTGAAGCTTTCTTT

v_call: TRBV19
clone_size: NA
j_call: TRBJ2-3
d_call: TRBD2
cdr3_aa: CASSAREGADTQYF
cdr3_nt: TGTGCCAGTAGTGCGCGGGAGGGGGCAGATACGCAGTATTTT

v_call: TRBV7-9
clone_size: NA
j_call: TRBJ2-1
d_call: NA
cdr3_aa: CASGREGNEQFF
cdr3_nt: TGTGCCAGCGGCAGAGAGGGCAATGAGCAGTTCTTC

v_call: TRBV28
clone_size: NA
j_call: TRBJ2-7
d_call: NA
cdr3_aa: CASSPRGRSSYEQYF
cdr3_nt: TGTGCCAGCAGCCCCAGGGGCAGGTCCTCCTACGAGCAGTACTTC

v_call: TRBV9
clone_size: NA
j_call: TRBJ2-7
d_call: NA
cdr3_aa: CASSAPGSSYEQYF
cdr3_nt: TGTGCCAGCAGCGCGCCAGGTAGCTCCTACGAGCAGTACTTC

v_call: TRBV25-1
clone_size: NA
j_call: TRBJ2-7
d_call: TRBD1
cdr3_aa: CRNTPGQGYEQYF
cdr3_nt: TGTCGAAACACCCCGGGACAGGGTTACGAGCAGTACTTC

v_call: TRBV19
clone_size: NA
j_call: TRBJ2-1
d_call: TRBD2
cdr3_aa: CATGLASEFF
cdr3_nt: TGTGCCACCGGACTAGCGTCTGAGTTCTTC

v_call: TRBV7-9
clone_size: few
j_call: TRBJ1-1
d_call: NA
cdr3_aa: CASSLAPRQNTEAFF
cdr3_nt: TGTGCCAGCAGCTTGGCTCCCCGTCAGAACACTGAAGCTTTCTTT